The clone carrying this T cell receptor (beta chain) appeared a few times. Described time point: cycle 4 day 1 (C4D1), after less than 7 weeks of nivolumab. Every patient relapsed after autologous stem cell transplantation, and brentuximab vedotin exposure varied. This sample is part of a study of PD-1 blockade in classical Hodgkin lymphoma. CDR3 length: 13 amino acids. Deletions cut 4 bases from V and 4 bases from J, with 11 bases between. CDR1 and CDR2 from the germline V gene are SNHLY and FYNNEI. Repertoires were generated with immunoSEQ multiplex PCR, while TCRdb's copy carries only in-frame clones and drops some. The sample has about 3,900 clones, roughly two thirds seen once; the top ten hold around 50%.

This specimen consisted of peripheral blood mononuclear cells (PBMCs), obtained before the fourth cycle of nivolumab. The sequence was obtained from a human donor with classical Hodgkin lymphoma. The rearrangement joins TRBV2 to TRBJ2-7; D is unresolved. The CDR3 protein is CASSAPTVYEQYF. The CDR3 region has the DNA TGTGCCAGCAGTGCCCCTACAGTATACGAGCAGTACTTC.